This T cell receptor beta chain was identified in a study of T-cell memory formation after mild COVID-19. Across the study: Each donor largely had its own TCR clusters. Notes on the study in general: The appearance of some responding clones in pre-infection memory suggested that cross-reactive memory joined. Whereas later expanders leaned CD4+, clones contracting day 15 to 85 showed a balanced CD4/CD8 makeup.

TCR alpha and TCR beta cDNA libraries carrying sample barcodes and UMIs were produced by 5'RACE using constant-segment primers. Via MiXCR, TCRdb re-called the 5' RACE reads, giving one row per CDR3 protein. Altogether 50,000 or so distinct CDR3 sequences are present, around 10% being singletons, with the ten largest covering about 11%. This clonotype showed up many times. Its antigen remains unidentified. Trimming pared 5 bases from V and 2 bases from J, leaving 12 bases between. CDR1 is SQVTM, CDR2 ANQGSEA, per germline. The CDR3 totals 14 residues. The source is an adult woman who had mild COVID-19 (a few samples of this study predate the infection). Cell type and time point are not known. The V gene is TRBV29-1, the J gene TRBJ2-2, with D possibly TRBD1 on 6 matching bases. The sequencing sample was made of PBMCs or a T cell subset sorted from them (not recorded which). CDR3 residues: CSVHSGTNTGELFF. The DNA of the CDR3 is TGCAGCGTTCATTCCGGGACAAACACCGGGGAGCTGTTTTTT.